This is a list of T cell receptor beta chains from one sample in a study of blood T cells in healthy people across ages. TCRdb reanalysed the 5' RACE reads using MiXCR and keeps one entry per CDR3 protein. This sample carries roughly 650,000 distinct CDR3 sequences, roughly 32% of them seen once, and the ten largest clones take 15%. Material for sequencing was blood. These receptors were obtained from an elderly woman in good health. CDR3s include the opening cysteine and the closing phenylalanine or tryptophan. A D gene is named only where the DNA matches it firmly. Not every row has a clone size; where given, it reads once, few, many or a size class.

d_call | clone_size | j_call | v_call | cdr3_nt | cdr3_aa
NA | NA | TRBJ1-1 | TRBV27 | TGTGCCAGCAGTAACTGCTTGGAAGCTTTCTTT | CASSNCLEAFF
NA | many | TRBJ2-7 | TRBV14 | TGTGCCAGCAGCCCACCTGTTGGCGAGCAGTACTTC | CASSPPVGEQYF
TRBD1 | many | TRBJ1-5 | TRBV10-3 | TGTGCCATCAGTGAGGGACAGGGGAATCAGCCCCAGCATTTT | CAISEGQGNQPQHF
NA | NA | TRBJ2-5 | TRBV5-1 | TGCGCCAGCAGTCAGGAGGGGGCGTTTCGAGAGACCCAGTACTTC | CASSQEGAFRETQYF
NA | NA | TRBJ2-2 | TRBV20-1 | TGCAGTGCTACTCGGACAGACGATAACACCGGGGAGCTGTTTTTT | CSATRTDDNTGELFF
TRBD1 | many | TRBJ2-1 | TRBV7-3 | TGTGCCAGCAGCTTGGGACAGGCCCACAATGAGCAGTTCTTC | CASSLGQAHNEQFF
NA | many | TRBJ2-7 | TRBV15 | TGTGCCACCAGCAGAGAAGTTCGGGGGCGGTACGAGCAGTACTTC | CATSREVRGRYEQYF
NA | NA | TRBJ2-3 | TRBV18 | TGTGCCATCAAGGACATCTTCGCAGATACGCAGTATTTT | CAIKDIFADTQYF
TRBD2 | NA | TRBJ2-3 | TRBV4-3 | TGCGCCAGCAGCCAAGAAACTAGCGGGAGCACTTGCACAGATACGCAGTATTTT | CASSQETSGSTCTDTQYF
NA | NA | TRBJ2-6 | TRBV29-1 | TGCAGCGTTACTTCTGGGGCCAACGTCCTGACTTTC | CSVTSGANVLTF
TRBD2 | many | TRBJ2-1 | TRBV12-3/TRBV12-4 | TGTGCCAGCAGTTTAAAACTAGCGGGGGTGGTAAAGTACAATGAGCAGTTCTTC | CASSLKLAGVVKYNEQFF
NA | NA | TRBJ1-4 | TRBV7-2 | TGTGCCAGCAGCCCTCAGGGGTCTAATGAAAAACTGTTTTTT | CASSPQGSNEKLFF
NA | few | TRBJ1-6 | TRBV6-5 | TGTGCCAGCAGTTACTCGAACAGGGAGACTTCACCCCTCCACTTT | CASSYSNRETSPLHF
TRBD2 | many | TRBJ2-3 | TRBV7-3 | TGTGCCAGCAGCTTATTCCCTAGCGGGGTCACAGATACGCAGTATTTT | CASSLFPSGVTDTQYF
NA | NA | TRBJ1-1 | TRBV28 | TGTGCCAGCAGTTTAAAACTGGGTAGGAGAACTGAAGCTTTCTTT | CASSLKLGRRTEAFF
TRBD2 | many | TRBJ2-3 | TRBV5-1 | TGCGCCAGCAGCTTGGGACTAGCGGGGGGCTCCACAGATACGCAGTATTTT | CASSLGLAGGSTDTQYF
TRBD1 | NA | TRBJ1-5 | TRBV7-2 | TGTGCCAGCAGCTTTAGGGTTGGGGGGACAGATAGCAATCAGCCCCAGCATTTT | CASSFRVGGTDSNQPQHF
TRBD2 | many | TRBJ2-7 | TRBV20-1 | TGCAGTGCTAGAGACAATTTGGGGAGGGGACCCACCTACGAGCAGTACTTC | CSARDNLGRGPTYEQYF
TRBD1 | NA | TRBJ1-5 | TRBV7-8 | TGTGCCAGCAGCTTAAGGGACCGGGGACAGGGGTATTATCAGCCCCAGCATTTT | CASSLRDRGQGYYQPQHF
TRBD1 | many | TRBJ2-1 | TRBV3-1 | TGTGCCAGCAGCCCCGGGACAGGGGGTAGGTACAATGAGCAGTTCTTC | CASSPGTGGRYNEQFF
NA | many | TRBJ2-1 | TRBV7-9 | TGTGCCAGCAGCTTAAGTAATGAGCAGTTCTTC | CASSLSNEQFF
TRBD1 | many | TRBJ1-4 | TRBV6-1 | TGTGCCAGCAGCGTTGACAGGGGAGCTAATGAAAAACTGTTTTTT | CASSVDRGANEKLFF
NA | many | TRBJ2-7 | TRBV29-1 | TGCAGCGTGTCAATTGGGGCGTGGGAGCAGTACTTC | CSVSIGAWEQYF
NA | many | TRBJ2-7 | TRBV6-5 | TGTGCCAGCTGCCTAGGGGCAGAATACGAGCAGTACTTC | CASCLGAEYEQYF
TRBD1 | many | TRBJ2-4 | TRBV7-2 | TGTGCCAGCAACCCATGGGGCAGGGGGCCCGATCAAGACATTCAGTACTTC | CASNPWGRGPDQDIQYF
NA | many | TRBJ2-3 | TRBV6-2/TRBV6-3 | TGTGCCAGTAGAGGATCTAGCACAGATACGCAGTATTTT | CASRGSSTDTQYF
NA | NA | TRBJ1-2 | TRBV30 | TGTGCCTGGCAAGGGGAAGCTAACTATGGCTACACCTTC | CAWQGEANYGYTF
NA | NA | TRBJ2-1 | TRBV29-1 | TGCAGCGACCGACGGAGGAACAATGAGCAGTTCTTC | CSDRRRNNEQFF
NA | NA | TRBJ1-1 | TRBV5-4 | TGTGCCAGCAGCCGGGGGGGGGCAGGTGGCACTGAAGCTTTCTTT | CASSRGGAGGTEAFF
NA | once | TRBJ2-6 | TRBV7-9 | TGTGCCAGCAGGAAGAATGTGGCCAACGTCCTGACTTTC | CASRKNVANVLTF
NA | NA | TRBJ1-6 | TRBV7-2 | TGTGCCAGCAGCTTCGAAACAGGTTATAATTCACCCCTCCACTTT | CASSFETGYNSPLHF
NA | many | TRBJ2-7 | TRBV20-1 | TGCAGTGCTACAGGGGCTCCCTACGAGCAGTACTTC | CSATGAPYEQYF
TRBD2 | many | TRBJ2-7 | TRBV20-1 | TGCAGTGCTAGAAGTCGAGGTAGCGGGAGCTCCTACGAGCAGTACTTC | CSARSRGSGSSYEQYF
NA | few | TRBJ2-5 | TRBV7-2 | TGTGCCAGCAGCCCCGGGGGCAGGCAAGAGACCCAGTACTTC | CASSPGGRQETQYF
NA | NA | TRBJ2-5 | TRBV29-1 | TGCAGCGCTGACGCCGGTGAGACCCAGTACTTC | CSADAGETQYF
TRBD1 | few | TRBJ1-2 | TRBV4-3 | TGCGCCAGCAGCCCCGGGACAGGGTTTAACTATGGCTACACCTTC | CASSPGTGFNYGYTF
TRBD1 | many | TRBJ2-1 | TRBV6-2/TRBV6-3 | TGTGCCAGCAGTCAGGGGGCGCGCAATGAGCAGTTCTTC | CASSQGARNEQFF
TRBD2 | NA | TRBJ2-3 | TRBV7-3 | TGTGCCAGCAGCCTAACGATCAAACCGGGACTAGTAGCAGATACGCAGTATTTT | CASSLTIKPGLVADTQYF
NA | NA | TRBJ2-7 | TRBV4-2 | TGTGCCAGCAGCCAAGATATAACAGTTTCCTACGAGCAGTACTTC | CASSQDITVSYEQYF
TRBD1 | many | TRBJ2-6 | TRBV7-2 | TGTGCCAGCAGCTTCCCGACAGGGGGCCTAAACTCTGGGGCCAACGTCCTGACTTTC | CASSFPTGGLNSGANVLTF
NA | many | TRBJ2-5 | TRBV7-9 | TGTGCCAGCAGCTCAGGGAATCAAGAGACCCAGTACTTC | CASSSGNQETQYF
NA | many | TRBJ2-4 | TRBV10-3 | TGTGCCACCCGGGACCCCGGGGGAAACATTCAGTACTTC | CATRDPGGNIQYF